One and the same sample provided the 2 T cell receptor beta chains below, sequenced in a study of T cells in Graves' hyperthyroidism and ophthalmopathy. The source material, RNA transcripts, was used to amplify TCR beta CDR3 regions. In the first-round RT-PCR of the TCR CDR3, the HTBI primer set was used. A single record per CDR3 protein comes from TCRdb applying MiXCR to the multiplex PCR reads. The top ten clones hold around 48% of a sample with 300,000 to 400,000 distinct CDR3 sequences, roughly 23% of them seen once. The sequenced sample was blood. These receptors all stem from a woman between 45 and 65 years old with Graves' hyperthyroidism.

CDR3 residues: CASYSYNEQFF. For the CDR3, the DNA is TGTGCCAGCTACTCCTACAATGAGCAGTTCTTC. The chain has TRBV6-1 and TRBJ2-1; no reliable D call. This CDR3 spans 11 amino acids. V lost 8 bases and J 0 bases, leaving 2 bases between the germline ends. The germline V gene has CDR1 MNHNS and CDR2 SASEGT.

CDR3 DNA sequence: TGCAGTGCTGCCCCGGGACAGACGCAAGAGACCCAGTACTTC. Protein product: CSAAPGQTQETQYF. V is TRBV20-1 and J is TRBJ2-5, with 7 bases aligning to TRBD1. This CDR3 is built from 14 residues. Trimming took 5 bases from V and 2 from J; bases not matched to a gene: 8. Germline-derived CDR1 and CDR2 are DFQATT and SNEGSKA (reference sequence).